The clone carrying this T cell receptor beta chain appeared a few times. The CDR3 is 14 residues long. Trimming removed 6 bases from V and 5 bases from J; junction bases left unmatched: 8. TCRdb re-called the 5' RACE reads with MiXCR, one entry per CDR3 protein. The data contain around 88,000 distinct CDR3 sequences, over 13% of them seen just once; the ten biggest clones take up roughly 7.2%. These data belong to a study of early T cells in non-severe SARS-CoV-2 infection. What was sequenced was whole blood. The V and J genes are TRBV12-3 or TRBV12-4 and TRBJ1-1; the match to TRBD1 covers 8 bases. This TCR was recovered from an adult who was a healthcare worker with PCR-confirmed SARS-CoV-2 infection or an uninfected control (not recorded which). CDR3 sequence: CASSRRQGRTEAFF. CDR3 in DNA: TGTGCCAGCAGCCGGAGACAGGGGAGAACTGAAGCTTTCTTT.